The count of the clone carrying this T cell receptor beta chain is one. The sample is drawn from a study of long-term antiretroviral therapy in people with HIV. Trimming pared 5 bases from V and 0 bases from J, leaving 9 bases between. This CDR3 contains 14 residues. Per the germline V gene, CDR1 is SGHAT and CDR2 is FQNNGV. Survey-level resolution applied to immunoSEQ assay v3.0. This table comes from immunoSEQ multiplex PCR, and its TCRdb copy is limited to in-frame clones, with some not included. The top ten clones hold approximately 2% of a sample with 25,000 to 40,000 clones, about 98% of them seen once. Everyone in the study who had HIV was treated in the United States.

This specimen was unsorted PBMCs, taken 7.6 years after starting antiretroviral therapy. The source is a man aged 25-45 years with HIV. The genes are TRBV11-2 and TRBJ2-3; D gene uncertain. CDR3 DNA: TGTGCCAGCAGCCGCTCCTCTAGCACAGATACGCAGTATTTT. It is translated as CASSRSSSTDTQYF.